The 15 T cell receptor beta chains below come from one sample, sequenced in a study of T cells in Graves' hyperthyroidism and ophthalmopathy. Amplified TCR beta CDR3 regions derived from RNA transcripts. RT-PCR in the first round (using the HTBI primer set) targeted the TCR CDR3. One entry per CDR3 protein results from TCRdb running MiXCR on the multiplex PCR reads. The repertoire holds approximately 570,000 distinct CDR3 sequences, with approximately 20% as singletons. Sequenced input: blood. Source of these receptors: a middle-aged man with Graves' ophthalmopathy.

The chain joins TRBV7-2 to TRBJ2-5, with 13 nucleotides matching TRBD2. The CDR3 sequence is 18 residues long. Trimming at V came to 5 bases and at J to 3 bases, leaving 12 bases not matched to a gene. CDR1 is SGHTA and CDR2 is FQGNSA in the germline V gene. The CDR3 DNA is TGTGCCAGCAGCCAAGTTCTCCCTGGGACTAGCGGGGAAGAGACCCAGTACTTC. This encodes CASSQVLPGTSGEETQYF.

The table lists this clonotype with many counts. J is TRBJ1-2 and V is TRBV2; no clear D gene. CDR1 SNHLY and CDR2 FYNNEI come from the germline V gene. The ends were cut back, 8 bases at V and 0 bases at J, with 7 bases in the middle. This CDR3 is 12 amino acids long. The CDR3 sequence: CASSRSNYGYTF. The CDR3 nucleotides are TGTGCCAGCTCCCGCTCTAACTATGGCTACACCTTC.

Comment on this clonotype: A much larger clone lies one base from this, so it may be a read error. This sequence joins TRBV13 and TRBJ1-1; 7 bases map to TRBD1. Looked up from germline, CDR1 is PRHDT and CDR2 is FYEKMQ (reference sequence). V was clipped by 5 bases and J by 3 bases; unmatched bases: 9. The CDR3 runs to 15 residues. The DNA of the CDR3 is TGTGCCAGCAGCCTCCGGACAGGCATGGACACTGAAGCTTTCTTT. Amino acid sequence: CASSLRTGMDTEAFF.

The genes are TRBV6-2 or TRBV6-3 and TRBJ2-5; no definite D call. The CDR3 runs 13 residues. Per germline, CDR1 MNHEY and CDR2 SVGEGT. V dropped 7 bases and J dropped 2 bases, with 11 bases sitting between them. CDR3 in DNA: TGTGCCAGCATCCCCGGAGAACAAGAGACCCAGTACTTC. This gives the protein CASIPGEQETQYF.

This chain joins TRBV2 and TRBJ1-2; D is unclear. Germline V gives CDR1 SNHLY, CDR2 FYNNEI. Trimming removed 6 bases at V and 4 bases at J, with 12 bases between. The CDR3 spans 13 residues. This chain's CDR3 is CASSVDKPYGYTF. The CDR3 nucleotides read TGTGCCAGCAGCGTCGACAAGCCCTATGGCTACACCTTC.

This clonotype has a count of ten or more. The J gene is TRBJ2-3, the V gene TRBV7-3; the match to TRBD1 covers 8 bases. V lost 3 bases, J lost 6 bases, and 5 bases stayed unmatched. This CDR3 region has 14 residues. Germline V lookup: CDR1 SGHTA, CDR2 FQGTGA. The CDR3 nucleotides are TGTGCCAGCAGCTTTACGACAGGGGCCGATACGCAGTATTTT. It is translated as CASSFTTGADTQYF.

This clonotype was seen a handful of times. This rearrangement joins TRBV6-1 to TRBJ2-2; TRBD2 agrees at 8 bases. There are 17 residues in the CDR3. Trimming at V came to 4 bases and at J to 3 bases, leaving 10 bases not matched to a gene. The germline V gene has CDR1 MNHNS and CDR2 SASEGT. This CDR3 reads CASSVSSGGSYTGELFF. The CDR3 DNA reads as TGTGCCAGCAGTGTTTCCAGCGGGGGTTCTTACACCGGGGAGCTGTTTTTT.

This chain joins TRBV19 and TRBJ1-5; D perhaps matches TRBD1 (6 bases). The CDR3 spans 17 residues. CDR1 is LNHDA, CDR2 SQIVND, per germline (reference sequence). Trimming took off 7 bases at V and 4 bases at J, with 23 bases between the two ends. CDR3 DNA sequence: TGTGCCAGTACCCCAAACGTGGACAGAAACTTTAATCAGCCCCAGCATTTT. Its translation: CASTPNVDRNFNQPQHF.

In this sample, this clonotype turned up many times. The V gene is TRBV7-3, the J gene TRBJ2-2; D is perhaps TRBD1 (8 bases). The CDR3 loop spans 15 amino acids. In germline, CDR1 is SGHTA, CDR2 FQGTGA. The germline V and J ends were trimmed by 4 bases and 7 bases, with 16 bases remaining between them. The chain's CDR3 is CASSSQGGRNGELFF. The CDR3 region has the DNA TGTGCCAGCAGCTCACAGGGGGGGCGAAACGGGGAGCTGTTTTTT.

The chain has TRBV27 and TRBJ1-5; 9 bases align to TRBD1. This CDR3 has 15 amino acids. V lost 4 bases to trimming and J lost 5 bases; unmatched junction nucleotides: 6. The V gene's germline CDR1 is MNHEY and CDR2 SMNVEV (reference sequence). The CDR3 region is CASSWGTGRDQPQHF. The CDR3 nucleotides are TGTGCCAGCAGTTGGGGGACAGGGCGGGATCAGCCCCAGCATTTT.

This sequence joins TRBV4-3 and TRBJ2-1; TRBD2 matches at 10 bases. Germline loops: CDR1 LGHNA, CDR2 YSLEER. J lost 8 bases, V lost 0 bases, and 4 bases had no gene match. This CDR3 contains 15 residues. The CDR3 loop is CASSQEGTSVDEQFF. In nucleotides, the CDR3 is TGCGCCAGCAGCCAAGAAGGGACTAGCGTGGATGAGCAGTTCTTC.

V is TRBV9 and J is TRBJ2-4, with 10 bases fitting TRBD1. The trim removed 2 bases at V and 6 bases at J, leaving 5 bases unmatched. In germline, CDR1 is SGDLS, CDR2 YYNGEE. The CDR3 is made up of 15 amino acids. The CDR3 is CASSVGTGVGNIQYF. The CDR3 DNA follows: TGTGCCAGCAGCGTCGGGACAGGGGTTGGAAACATTCAGTACTTC.

The J gene is TRBJ2-3, the V gene TRBV30; D ambiguous. Trimming shortened V by 4 bases and J by 2 bases, and 13 bases separated the two germline ends. CDR1 GTSNPN and CDR2 SVGIG come from the germline V gene (reference sequence). CDR3 length: 14 residues. CDR3 sequence reads: CAWKAFWNTDTQYF. In DNA form, the CDR3 reads TGTGCCTGGAAGGCGTTTTGGAACACAGATACGCAGTATTTT.

In its sample, this clonotype was seen many times. The chain combines TRBV12-3 or TRBV12-4 with TRBJ1-2, with 11 nucleotides matching TRBD1. CDR3 length: 15 amino acids. The trim removed 6 bases at V and 4 bases at J, leaving 7 bases unmatched. For the CDR3, the DNA is TGTGCCAGCAGAGAATCCGGGACAGGGGGCTATGGCTACACCTTC. It codes for CASRESGTGGYGYTF.

CDR3: CASSHSHPGTSGQNEQFF. The CDR3 nucleotides are TGCGCCAGCAGCCACTCACACCCCGGGACTAGCGGACAAAATGAGCAGTTCTTC. V and J are TRBV4-1 and TRBJ2-1, with 11 bases matching TRBD2. Germline CDR1 reads MGHRA; CDR2 reads YSYEKL. Germline trimming cut 3 bases from V and 7 bases from J; bases unmatched to any gene: 14. CDR3 length: 18 residues.